These T cell receptor beta chains were read from a single sample in a study of OX40 agonist ivuxolimab in advanced cancers. Here immunoSEQ multiplex PCR was the method, and the copy in TCRdb shows in-frame clones only, minus some. The table includes 30,000 to 35,000 clones, about 82% detected once. Source: CD4+ or CD8+ T cells sorted from blood, taken in a trial of the OX40 agonist ivuxolimab. The receptors originated from an adult with an advanced solid tumor such as melanoma, head and neck, liver or kidney cancer. Both conserved end residues are part of each CDR3. A D gene is named only where the DNA matches it firmly. The size entry is marked missing in some rows and otherwise reads once, few, many or a size class.

TRBJ2-7,TRBD1,TRBV25-1,NA,CASSEYLPDRGTYEQYF,TGTGCCAGCAGTGAATATCTACCGGACAGGGGCACCTACGAGCAGTACTTC
TRBJ2-1,NA,TRBV2,NA,CARDADNEQFF,TGTGCCAGGGACGCGGACAATGAGCAGTTCTTC
TRBJ2-7,NA,TRBV6-5,NA,CASSYASSYEQYF,TGTGCCAGCAGTTATGCCAGCTCCTACGAGCAGTACTTC
TRBJ2-5,NA,TRBV27,NA,CARGRGWGTFQETQYF,TGTGCCAGGGGCAGGGGTTGGGGAACCTTCCAAGAGACCCAGTACTTC
TRBJ1-5,NA,TRBV5-4,NA,CASSLGTGNQPQHF,TGTGCCAGCAGCTTGGGGACAGGCAATCAGCCCCAGCATTTT
TRBJ2-5,TRBD1,TRBV4-3,NA,CASSPTGSLQETQYF,TGCGCCAGCAGCCCGACAGGGTCGCTGCAAGAGACCCAGTACTTC
TRBJ2-7,TRBD1,TRBV7-8,many,CASSAQSGTGNYEQYF,TGTGCCAGCAGCGCTCAGTCCGGGACAGGAAACTACGAGCAGTACTTC
TRBJ2-1,TRBD2,TRBV27,NA,CASRGLAGYNEQFF,TGTGCCAGCAGGGGACTAGCGGGCTACAATGAGCAGTTCTTC
TRBJ2-1,TRBD2,TRBV9,NA,CASSLSSGGADNEQFF,TGTGCCAGCAGCCTTTCTAGCGGGGGGGCCGACAATGAGCAGTTCTTC
TRBJ2-3,NA,TRBV6-4,few,CASSDGRGHTDTQYF,TGTGCCAGCAGTGACGGGCGGGGGCACACAGATACGCAGTATTTT
TRBJ2-1,NA,TRBV7-8,NA,CASSLVLGGTYNEQFF,TGTGCCAGCAGCTTAGTCTTGGGGGGCACGTACAATGAGCAGTTCTTC
TRBJ2-1,NA,TRBV5-6,NA,CASSFSYNEQFF,TGTGCCAGCAGTTTCTCCTACAATGAGCAGTTCTTC
TRBJ1-3,NA,TRBV7-9,NA,CASSLGDLGYTIYF,TGTGCCAGCAGCTTAGGGGACCTCGGATACACCATATATTTT
TRBJ2-7,TRBD2,TRBV5-4,NA,CASSLVASGSYEQYF,TGTGCCAGCAGCTTGGTGGCTAGCGGCTCCTACGAGCAGTACTTC
TRBJ1-2,NA,TRBV7-2,NA,CASSPGTTYGYTF,TGTGCCAGCAGCCCGGGGACAACCTATGGCTACACCTTC
TRBJ2-1,NA,TRBV7-9,NA,CASSLALAREQFF,TGTGCCAGCAGCTTAGCGTTGGCAAGGGAGCAGTTCTTC
TRBJ2-1,NA,TRBV27,NA,CASSFTSSYNEQFF,TGTGCCAGCAGTTTTACTAGCTCCTACAATGAGCAGTTCTTC